This T cell receptor beta chain comes out of a study of T cells after yellow fever vaccination. Points from the study as a whole: The secondary response was weaker, and its peak arrived faster, on day 5 versus 15. Subsequent to the booster, the majority of primary-vaccination clones reappeared (96% CD4, approximately 90% CD8).

In regard to this clonotype: Its antigen remains unknown.

UMIs and a universal primer site were added when TCR cDNA was made by 5'RACE template switching. TCRdb ran MiXCR on the 5' RACE reads and lists one entry per CDR3 protein. In the table there are around 350,000 distinct CDR3 sequences, about 6% of which are singletons. Germline assignment: CDR1 SGHTA and CDR2 FQGNSA. The length of the CDR3 is 13 residues. Deletions cut 2 bases from V and 7 bases from J, with 9 bases between. The sequence derives from a man younger than 40 who received the YFV17D yellow fever vaccine. The chain employs TRBV7-2 and TRBJ1-5; D is possibly TRBD1 (5 bases). Here the sequenced sample was PBMCs, taken 5 days after the yellow fever booster vaccination. The CDR3 nucleotides read TGTGCCAGCAGCTTAAGCGGGGGACAGCCCCAGCATTTT. It is translated as CASSLSGGQPQHF.